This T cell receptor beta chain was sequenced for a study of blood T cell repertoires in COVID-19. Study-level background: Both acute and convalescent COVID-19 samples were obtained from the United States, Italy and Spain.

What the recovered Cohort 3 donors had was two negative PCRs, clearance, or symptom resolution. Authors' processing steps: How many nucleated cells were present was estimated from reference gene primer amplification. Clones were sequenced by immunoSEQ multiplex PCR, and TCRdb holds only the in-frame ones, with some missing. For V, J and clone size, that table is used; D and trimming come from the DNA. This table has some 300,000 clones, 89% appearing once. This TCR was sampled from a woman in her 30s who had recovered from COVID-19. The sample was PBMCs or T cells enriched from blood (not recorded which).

CDR3 bases: TGTGCCAGCAGTTACGAGCGGGAGGCAGATACGCAGTATTTT. This encodes CASSYEREADTQYF. The J gene is TRBJ2-3, the V gene TRBV6-5, with TRBD2 matching 9 bases. V was clipped by 2 bases and J by 4 bases; unmatched bases: 1. CDR1 is MNHEY and CDR2 is SVGAGI in the germline V gene. The CDR3 runs to 14 residues.